These 26 T cell receptor beta chains came from one sample sequenced in a study of blood T cell repertoires in COVID-19. The table came from immunoSEQ multiplex PCR; TCRdb's copy has only in-frame clones and leaves some out. The sample lists around 130,000 clones, 77% occurring once. The sample taken for sequencing was peripheral blood. These receptors originate from a human donor in a cohort sampled during active COVID-19.

This clone was counted a single time. V usage is TRBV30 and J usage is TRBJ2-7; D possibly corresponds to TRBD2 (5 bases). The germline CDR1 and CDR2 sequences are GTSNPN and SVGIG (reference sequence). The CDR3 totals 15 residues. The ends were cut back, 0 bases at V and 3 bases at J, with 15 bases in the middle. The CDR3 coding sequence is TGTGCCTGGAGTGTCCAACTCAGCGGAGGCTACGAGCAGTACTTC. It encodes CAWSVQLSGGYEQYF.

This clone has just a few counts. This chain joins TRBV19 and TRBJ1-1; D uncertain. The germline V gene encodes CDR1 LNHDA and CDR2 SQIVND (reference sequence). V was pared by 6 bases and J by 4 bases, with 15 bases between. The CDR3 is made up of 14 amino acids. CDR3 region: CASSSTSGSTEAFF. The CDR3 DNA sequence: TGTGCCAGTAGCTCAACATCGGGGTCCACTGAAGCTTTCTTT.

The chain employs TRBV30 and TRBJ1-6; perhaps TRBD1 as D (5 bases). V gave up 8 bases and J gave up 5 bases, with 13 bases separating them. The CDR3 has 13 residues. Germline V lookup: CDR1 GTSNPN, CDR2 SVGIG (reference sequence). The CDR3 here is CAAGGMHNSPLHF. For the CDR3, the DNA is TGTGCCGCCGGGGGGATGCATAATTCACCCCTCCACTTT.

This chain connects TRBV7-3 to TRBJ2-7; TRBD2 agrees at 7 bases. The CDR3 is 15 amino acids. After removal of 1 base from V and 5 bases from J, the junction contained 8 bases not matched to a gene. Germline V CDR1 and CDR2: SGHTA, FQGTGA. The CDR3 DNA is TGTGCCAGCAGCTTAATGGGGGTAGCGGGCGACGAGCAGTACTTC. It codes for CASSLMGVAGDEQYF.

V usage is TRBV6-5 and J usage is TRBJ2-6; tentatively, D is TRBD2 (5 bases). Germline values: CDR1 MNHEY, CDR2 SVGAGI. The CDR3 totals 15 residues. Trimming cost V 6 bases and J 1 base, with 10 bases left between them. The CDR3 sequence is CASSLRTSGANVLTF. The CDR3, as DNA: TGTGCCAGCAGCCTCAGGACTTCTGGGGCCAACGTCCTGACTTTC.

This clone was seen a handful of times. The rearrangement links TRBV2 to TRBJ2-7, with no clear D. Germline values: CDR1 SNHLY, CDR2 FYNNEI. The ends were cut back, 1 base at V and 4 bases at J, with 8 bases in the middle. CDR3 length: 13 residues. CDR3: CASSEVKRYEQYF. As DNA, the CDR3 is TGTGCCAGCAGTGAAGTGAAACGGTACGAGCAGTACTTC.

The chain recombines TRBV3-1 (or the pseudogene TRBV3-2) with TRBJ2-7; D perhaps matches TRBD2 (6 bases). The germline V gene encodes CDR1 LGHDT and CDR2 YNNKEL (reference sequence). V dropped 4 bases and J dropped 3 bases, with 10 bases sitting between them. CDR3 length: 13 amino acids. The CDR3 region has the DNA TGTGCCAGCAGCCCCGGACTACTCTACGAGCAGTACTTC. This codes for CASSPGLLYEQYF.

This clone was recorded only once. The chain employs TRBV18 and TRBJ2-7; 10 bases match TRBD2. V dropped 2 bases and J dropped 3; count of bases not matched to a gene: 28. CDR3 length: 23 residues. CDR1 is KGHSH and CDR2 is LQKENI in the germline V gene. The CDR3 DNA is TGTGCCAGCTCACCAAAGGACTCCAATTTTGAGCTCCCTAGCGGGAGCTCCGGCTACGAGCAGTACTTC. Protein: CASSPKDSNFELPSGSSGYEQYF.

The chain combines TRBV24-1 with TRBJ2-1; possibly TRBD2 for D (6 bases). CDR1 is KGHDR and CDR2 is SFDVKD in the germline V gene. Deletions cut 3 bases from V and 0 bases from J, with 11 bases between. CDR3 length equals 16 residues. The CDR3 loop is CATSDSMGGSYNEQFF. DNA of the CDR3: TGTGCCACCAGTGATAGTATGGGAGGCTCCTACAATGAGCAGTTCTTC.

This clone turned up a few times. DNA for the CDR3: TGTGCCAGCAGCTTTACGGTCTCCTACGAGCAGTACTTC. This encodes CASSFTVSYEQYF. The V and J genes are TRBV11-3 and TRBJ2-7; D gene uncertain. Germline V CDR1 and CDR2: SGHNT, YENEEA. V shed 3 bases and J shed 0 bases, with 6 bases lying between them. This CDR3 has 13 residues.

The chain recombines TRBV28 with TRBJ2-1; maybe TRBD2 (6 bases). The CDR3 extends over 14 amino acids. Per germline, CDR1 MDHEN and CDR2 SYDVKM. Trimming left V 6 bases short and J 1 base short, with 10 bases between. CDR3 in DNA: TGTGCCAGCAGACTTGGGACTTCCTACAATGAGCAGTTCTTC. This encodes CASRLGTSYNEQFF.

The chain carries TRBV14 and TRBJ2-5, with TRBD1 matching over 9 bases. This CDR3 has 16 residues. The V gene's germline CDR1 is SGHDN and CDR2 FVKESK. The V gene end was trimmed by 2 bases and the J gene end by 4 bases; junction bases not matched to a gene: 8. The chain's CDR3 is CASSQQWDRVLETQYF. CDR3 bases: TGTGCCAGCAGCCAACAATGGGACAGGGTGTTAGAGACCCAGTACTTC.

This rearrangement joins TRBV19 to TRBJ2-7; 8 bases align to TRBD1. The CDR3 length is 16 residues. The germline CDR1 and CDR2 sequences are LNHDA and SQIVND (reference sequence). With V trimmed by 3 bases and J by 1 base, 8 bases remained unmatched. This CDR3 is CASSMVAQGGSYEQYF. DNA for the CDR3: TGTGCCAGTAGTATGGTAGCACAGGGGGGATCCTACGAGCAGTACTTC.

With regard to this clone: Distinct nucleotide sequences in the sample also encode this CDR3. V and J are TRBV5-1 and TRBJ2-7, with 11 bases identical to TRBD2. Trimming at V came to 0 bases and at J to 1 base, leaving 3 bases not matched to a gene. The CDR3 length is 16 residues. Germline values: CDR1 SGHRS, CDR2 YFSETQ. CDR3 sequence (DNA): TGCGCCAGCAGCTTGGGGTTAGCGGGAGGGTCCTACGAGCAGTACTTC. Translating gives CASSLGLAGGSYEQYF.

The CDR3 sequence is CASSQDQRGTSTDTQYF. The CDR3 nucleotides are TGTGCCAGCAGCCAAGATCAGCGGGGGACCAGCACAGATACGCAGTATTTT. The rearrangement uses TRBV14 and TRBJ2-3, with 8 bases identical to TRBD2. The V segment lost 0 bases and the J segment 0 bases; nucleotides outside the gene matches: 5. CDR3 length equals 17 residues. Germline V CDR1 and CDR2: SGHDN, FVKESK.

This chain joins TRBV6-5 and TRBJ1-5; D gene unclear. Per the germline V gene, CDR1 is MNHEY and CDR2 is SVGAGI. The V and J ends lost 6 bases and 3 bases respectively, with 9 bases between them. The CDR3 has 13 amino acids. CDR3 sequence: CASRPGDNQPQHF. Written as DNA, the CDR3 is TGTGCCAGCAGGCCGGGAGACAATCAGCCCCAGCATTTT.

The chain employs TRBV6-8 and TRBJ2-6, with 7 nucleotides matching TRBD1. The trim removed 5 bases at V and 1 base at J, leaving 11 bases unmatched. CDR3 length: 18 amino acids. Germline values: CDR1 MNHGY, CDR2 SAAAGT. CDR3 residues: CASSTYCPRGSGANVLTF. CDR3 bases: TGTGCCAGCAGTACCTATTGTCCCAGGGGGTCTGGGGCCAACGTCCTGACTTTC.

The rearrangement joins TRBV4-1 to TRBJ2-5; maybe TRBD2 (5 bases). This CDR3 has 17 residues. The V end was cut by 1 base, the J end by 2 bases, with 17 bases between. From germline, CDR1 is MGHRA and CDR2 YSYEKL. CDR3 residues: CASSQVFPARGQETQYF. CDR3 coding DNA: TGCGCCAGCAGCCAAGTGTTTCCCGCTCGGGGACAAGAGACCCAGTACTTC.

The table lists this clone with a count of one. The chain has TRBV11-2 and TRBJ2-7; a possible D gene is TRBD1 (6 bases). Germline values: CDR1 SGHAT, CDR2 FQNNGV. The germline V and J ends were trimmed by 1 base and 6 bases, with 19 bases remaining between them. This CDR3 contains 16 residues. The CDR3 here is CASSLVSASGAGEQYF. In DNA, the CDR3 is TGTGCCAGCAGCTTAGTATCTGCCTCAGGGGCTGGCGAGCAGTACTTC.

The V and J genes are TRBV27 and TRBJ2-7; D perhaps matches TRBD1 (5 bases). Germline V gives CDR1 MNHEY, CDR2 SMNVEV (reference sequence). Trimming stripped 6 bases from V and 5 bases from J, with 14 bases between. This CDR3 has 13 residues. The CDR3 here is CASRLDTVDEQYF. The CDR3, as DNA: TGTGCCAGCAGACTGGACACTGTCGACGAGCAGTACTTC.

The chain links TRBV28 to TRBJ1-5; 7 nucleotides agree with TRBD1. The V and J ends lost 7 bases and 0 bases, in that order; junction bases with no gene match: 9. Per the germline V gene, CDR1 is MDHEN and CDR2 is SYDVKM. CDR3 length: 16 residues. The CDR3 protein is CASINQGGNSNQPQHF. Here the CDR3 DNA reads TGTGCCAGCATAAATCAGGGGGGTAATAGCAATCAGCCCCAGCATTTT. The entire variable domain, with the rest obtained from reference TRBV28 and TRBJ1-5, is as follows: DVKVTQSSRYLVKRTGEKVFLECVQDMDHENMFWYRQDPGLGLRLIYFSYDVKMKEKGDIPEGYSVSREKKERFSLILESASTNQTSMYLCASINQGGNSNQPQHFGDGTRLSIL.

This clone came up once. The rearrangement links TRBV5-4 to TRBJ1-5; D gene unclear. Germline lookup yields CDR1 SGHNT and CDR2 YYREEE (reference sequence). V gave up 5 bases and J gave up 3 bases, with 9 bases separating them. This CDR3 has 13 amino acids. In DNA form, the CDR3 reads TGTGCCAGCAGTTACGGGTTCAATCAGCCCCAGCATTTT. It specifies CASSYGFNQPQHF.

This clone came up a few times. The V gene is TRBV5-1, the J gene TRBJ2-5; possibly TRBD1 for D (6 bases). V was trimmed by 0 bases and J by 5 bases, leaving 14 bases between them. Germline V gene lookup returns CDR1 SGHRS and CDR2 YFSETQ. This CDR3 region has 15 residues. CDR3 coding DNA: TGCGCCAGCAGCTTGGGACAGGCTACTAGTGAGACCCAGTACTTC. Protein product: CASSLGQATSETQYF.

The chain has TRBV10-2 and TRBJ1-1; TRBD1 is a possible D gene (5 bases). The V end lost 3 bases, the J end lost 1 base, and 15 bases lay between the germline ends. CDR3 length: 16 residues. Germline lookup yields CDR1 WSHSY and CDR2 SAAADI. CDR3 loop: CASSDPGSGGNTEAFF. The CDR3 DNA reads as TGCGCCAGCAGTGACCCGGGGTCGGGGGGGAACACTGAAGCTTTCTTT.

The sample holds a few counts of this clone. The chain combines TRBV15 with TRBJ2-7; 7 bases agree with TRBD2. The V segment lost 9 bases and the J segment 3 bases; nucleotides outside the gene matches: 14. This CDR3 comprises 15 residues. Per germline, CDR1 LNHNV and CDR2 YYDKDF (reference sequence). The CDR3 loop reads CATAEAGTGGYEQYF. The CDR3 DNA reads TGTGCCACTGCCGAGGCCGGGACGGGAGGCTACGAGCAGTACTTC.

This chain connects TRBV7-6 to TRBJ2-7, with 7 bases fitting TRBD1. This CDR3 has 15 residues. The ends lost 5 bases at V and 4 bases at J; junction bases unmatched: 11. Germline lookup yields CDR1 SGHVS and CDR2 FNYEAQ. As DNA, the CDR3 is TGTGCCAGCAGCCCCGCGGGTAGGGGGCCATACGAGCAGTACTTC. It specifies CASSPAGRGPYEQYF.